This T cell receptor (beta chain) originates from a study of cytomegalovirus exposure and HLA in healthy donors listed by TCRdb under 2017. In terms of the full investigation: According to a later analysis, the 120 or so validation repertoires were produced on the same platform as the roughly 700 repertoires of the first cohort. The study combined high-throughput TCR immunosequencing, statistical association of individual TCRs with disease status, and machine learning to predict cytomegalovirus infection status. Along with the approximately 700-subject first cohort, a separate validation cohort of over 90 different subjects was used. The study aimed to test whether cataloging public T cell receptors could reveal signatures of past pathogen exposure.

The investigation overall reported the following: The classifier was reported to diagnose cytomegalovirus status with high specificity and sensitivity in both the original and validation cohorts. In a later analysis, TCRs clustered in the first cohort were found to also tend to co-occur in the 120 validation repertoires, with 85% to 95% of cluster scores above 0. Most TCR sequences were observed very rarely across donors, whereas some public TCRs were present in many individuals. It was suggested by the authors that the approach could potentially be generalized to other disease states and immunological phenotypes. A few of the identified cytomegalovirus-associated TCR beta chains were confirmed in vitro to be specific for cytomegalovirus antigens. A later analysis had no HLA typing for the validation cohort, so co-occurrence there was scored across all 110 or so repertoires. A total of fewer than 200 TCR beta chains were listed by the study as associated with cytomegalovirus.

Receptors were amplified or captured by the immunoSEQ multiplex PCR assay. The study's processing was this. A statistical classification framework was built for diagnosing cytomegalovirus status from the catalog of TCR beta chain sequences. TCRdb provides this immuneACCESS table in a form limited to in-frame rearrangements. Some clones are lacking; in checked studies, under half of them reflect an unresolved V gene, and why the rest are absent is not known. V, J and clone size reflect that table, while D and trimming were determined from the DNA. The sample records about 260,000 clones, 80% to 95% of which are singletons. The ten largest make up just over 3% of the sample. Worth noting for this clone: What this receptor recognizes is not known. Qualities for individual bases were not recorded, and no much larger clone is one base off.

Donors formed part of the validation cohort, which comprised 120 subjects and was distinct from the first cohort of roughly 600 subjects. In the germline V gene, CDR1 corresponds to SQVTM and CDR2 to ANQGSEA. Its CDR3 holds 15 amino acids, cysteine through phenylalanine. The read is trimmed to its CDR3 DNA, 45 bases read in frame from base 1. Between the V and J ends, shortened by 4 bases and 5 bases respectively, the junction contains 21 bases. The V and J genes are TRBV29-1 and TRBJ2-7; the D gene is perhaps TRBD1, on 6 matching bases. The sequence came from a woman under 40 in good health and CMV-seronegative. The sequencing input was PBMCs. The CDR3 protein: CSVVGSRGFSNEQYF. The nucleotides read TGCAGCGTTGTGGGATCCAGGGGTTTTTCTAACGAGCAGTACTTC.